This is a list of T cell receptor beta chains from one sample in a study of T cells after yellow fever vaccination. Via MiXCR, TCRdb re-called the 5' RACE reads, giving one row per CDR3 protein. The sample has 250,000 or so distinct CDR3 sequences; less than 7.5% are singletons. This sample comprised CD4+ T cells sorted from PBMCs, obtained on the day of the yellow fever booster vaccination. The source of these receptors is a man between 25 and 39 years old who received the YFV17D yellow fever vaccine. CDR3s include the opening cysteine and the closing phenylalanine or tryptophan. D genes are given only for firm matches. Where a row states a size, it is once, few, many or the class of an expanded clone; other rows omit it.

TRBD2,few,TRBJ2-3,TRBV7-2,CASSLSGGRGDTQYF,TGTGCCAGCAGCTTAAGCGGGGGAAGGGGAGATACGCAGTATTTT
TRBD2,.,TRBJ2-1,TRBV20-1,CSARATLAALYNEQFF,TGCAGTGCTAGAGCCACTCTAGCGGCCCTCTACAATGAGCAGTTCTTC
.,few,TRBJ1-6,TRBV3-1,CASTLWGGSPLHF,TGTGCCAGCACCCTTTGGGGAGGTTCACCCCTCCACTTT
.,.,TRBJ2-3,TRBV7-2,CASSPGSRGFTDTQYF,TGTGCCAGCAGCCCCGGGTCCCGCGGATTCACAGATACGCAGTATTTT
.,few,TRBJ2-2,TRBV18,CASSPLTTGELFF,TGTGCCAGCTCACCATTAACTACCGGGGAGCTGTTTTTT
.,.,TRBJ2-7,TRBV12-3/TRBV12-4,CASSRSQLSYEQYF,TGTGCCAGCAGTAGGAGTCAACTCTCCTACGAGCAGTACTTC
.,few,TRBJ2-5,TRBV7-2,CASSISGGPETQYF,TGTGCCAGCAGCATCTCCGGAGGGCCAGAGACCCAGTACTTC
TRBD2,few,TRBJ2-3,TRBV11-2,CASSSMGRLAGFPDTQYF,TGTGCCAGCAGCTCTATGGGTCGACTAGCGGGATTTCCAGATACGCAGTATTTT
TRBD1,.,TRBJ2-6,TRBV30,CAWSPMDRGLSGANVLTF,TGTGCCTGGAGTCCAATGGACAGGGGGTTGTCTGGGGCCAACGTCCTGACTTTC
.,many,TRBJ2-1,TRBV3-1,CASSQYPAQEQFF,TGTGCCAGCAGCCAATACCCCGCGCAGGAGCAGTTCTTC